Presented here are 19 T cell receptor beta chains from one specimen sequenced in a study of shared clonotypes between healthy human individuals. Libraries were prepared by immunoSEQ multiplex PCR; TCRdb keeps only in-frame clonotypes and omits some of them. The data hold about 770,000 clones, with 55% to 75% observed a single time. The sequenced material came from memory CD4+ T cells sorted from blood. Subset given: CD45RA-negative fraction. The receptor source for this set is a woman aged 30 to 39 in good health.

This clone was picked up a small number of times. The V call is TRBV19, the J call TRBJ1-5, with TRBD1 as a possible D gene (6 bases). V gave up 3 bases and J gave up 5 bases, with 8 bases separating them. This CDR3 region has 13 residues. CDR1 and CDR2 from the germline V gene are LNHDA and SQIVND (reference sequence). The CDR3 sequence: CASSIRGYQPQHF. CDR3 DNA sequence: TGTGCCAGTAGTATTAGGGGGTATCAGCCCCAGCATTTT.

For this clone: The same CDR3 can be traced to other DNA sequences in this sample. The rearrangement uses TRBV18 and TRBJ1-1; D may be TRBD1 (5 bases). The CDR3 extends over 13 amino acids. In germline, CDR1 is KGHSH, CDR2 LQKENI. The germline V and J ends were trimmed by 6 bases and 0 bases, with 8 bases remaining between them. For the CDR3, the DNA is TGTGCCAGCTCTCAGGGTCTGAACACTGAAGCTTTCTTT. Translation: CASSQGLNTEAFF.

The rearrangement uses TRBV7-2 and TRBJ1-2; 7 bases line up with TRBD1. Trimming at V came to 4 bases and at J to 8 bases, leaving 7 bases not matched to a gene. Germline values: CDR1 SGHTA, CDR2 FQGNSA. The CDR3 has 13 residues. The CDR3 nucleotides are TGTGCCAGCAGCTCGGAAACAGGGGCCGGCTACACCTTC. Protein product: CASSSETGAGYTF.

The rearrangement links TRBV25-1 to TRBJ2-2; D uncertain. The germline gives CDR1 MGHDK, CDR2 SYGVNS. Trimming shortened V by 4 bases and J by 5 bases, and 8 bases separated the two germline ends. This CDR3 contains 13 residues. Here the CDR3 DNA reads TGTGCCAGCAGTGGGCGACAAACCGGGGAGCTGTTTTTT. It specifies CASSGRQTGELFF.

V usage is TRBV7-3 and J usage is TRBJ2-1; D gene uncertain. The CDR3 contains 15 residues. V lost 5 bases and J 1 base, leaving 12 bases between the germline ends. The V gene's germline CDR1 is SGHTA and CDR2 FQGTGA. The CDR3 spells CASSRRSGSYNEQFF. In nucleotides, the CDR3 is TGTGCCAGCAGCCGACGCTCGGGTTCCTACAATGAGCAGTTCTTC.

This clone occurred many times. The rearrangement uses TRBV15 and TRBJ1-5, with 7 bases identical to TRBD1. Germline CDR1 LNHNV, CDR2 YYDKDF (reference sequence). Trimming at V came to 0 bases and at J to 3 bases, leaving 8 bases not matched to a gene. The length of the CDR3 is 17 residues. DNA for the CDR3: TGTGCCACCAGCAGAGATTGGGGAGGGGGCGTCAATCAGCCCCAGCATTTT. It yields the protein CATSRDWGGGVNQPQHF. The full variable domain, its missing parts supplied by reference TRBV15 and TRBJ1-5, is DAMVIQNPRYQVTQFGKPVTLSCSQTLNHNVMYWYQQKSSQAPKLLFHYYDKDFNNEADTPDNFQSRRPNTSFCFLDIRSPGLGDTAMYLCATSRDWGGGVNQPQHFGDGTRLSIL.

This clone was seen ten or more times. The chain couples TRBV7-8 to TRBJ2-1, with 8 nucleotides matching TRBD2. Germline V gene lookup returns CDR1 SGHVS and CDR2 FQNEAQ. Trimming at V came to 8 bases and at J to 8 bases, leaving 17 bases not matched to a gene. This CDR3 contains 16 residues. CDR3 in DNA: TGTGCCAGCCGAAGAGGGCGGGCTAGCGGGCGGGATGAGCAGTTCTTC. It codes for CASRRGRASGRDEQFF.

The table lists this clone with a few counts. This chain links TRBV4-2 with TRBJ2-2; the D gene could be TRBD1 or TRBD2 (5 bases each). Per the germline V gene, CDR1 is LGHNA and CDR2 is YNFKEQ. The ends were cut back, 0 bases at V and 4 bases at J, with 15 bases in the middle. The CDR3 length is 17 residues. CDR3 loop: CASSQDSGWDATGELFF. In DNA, the CDR3 is TGTGCCAGCAGCCAAGATTCTGGGTGGGACGCCACCGGGGAGCTGTTTTTT.

The rearrangement uses TRBV12-5 and TRBJ1-1; tentative D call: TRBD1 (5 bases). The CDR3 totals 15 residues. V lost 0 bases, J lost 5 bases, and 13 bases lay in between. Germline CDR1 is LGHNT and CDR2 is FRNRAP. The CDR3 DNA reads TGTGCTAGTGGTTTGGTACTCGGGGGTCATACTGAAGCTTTCTTT. It specifies CASGLVLGGHTEAFF.

The V gene is TRBV2, the J gene TRBJ1-1; D call uncertain. The CDR3 runs to 13 residues. Trimming removed 7 bases from V and 3 bases from J, with 12 bases in between. Looked up from germline, CDR1 is SNHLY and CDR2 is FYNNEI. The CDR3 DNA sequence: TGTGCCAGCAAGGCTTATGGGGACACTGAAGCTTTCTTT. Amino acids: CASKAYGDTEAFF. Full variable domain (rest looked up from reference TRBV2 and TRBJ1-1): EPEVTQTPSHQVTQMGQEVILRCVPISNHLYFYWYRQILGQKVEFLVSFYNNEISEKSEIFDDQFSVERPDGSNFTLKIRSTKLEDSAMYFCASKAYGDTEAFFGQGTRLTVV.

Comments on this clone: Other nucleotide sequences from this sample produce the same CDR3. The chain links TRBV7-9 to TRBJ1-1, with unresolved D. This CDR3 spans 12 amino acids. The germline V gene has CDR1 SEHNR and CDR2 FQNEAQ (reference sequence). Deletions cut 2 bases from V and 6 bases from J, with 7 bases between. CDR3 region: CASSLSGPEAFF. The CDR3 DNA follows: TGTGCCAGCAGCTTATCGGGCCCTGAAGCTTTCTTT.

CDR3 in amino acids: CASSADSTYEQYF. For the CDR3, the DNA is TGTGCCAGCAGTGCGGACAGTACCTACGAGCAGTACTTC. This chain joins TRBV6-5 and TRBJ2-7, with D possibly being TRBD1 (6 bases). V was shortened by 5 bases and J by 2 bases, with 10 bases between the two germline ends. The CDR3 totals 13 residues. From germline, CDR1 is MNHEY and CDR2 SVGAGI.

J is TRBJ1-4 and V is TRBV7-2, with TRBD1 matching over 7 bases. Trimming took 5 bases from V and 0 from J; bases not matched to a gene: 9. CDR3 length: 17 amino acids. The germline gives CDR1 SGHTA, CDR2 FQGNSA. The CDR3 is CASSPKLGTATNEKLFF. CDR3 sequence (DNA): TGTGCCAGCAGCCCGAAACTCGGGACAGCAACTAATGAAAAACTGTTTTTT.

The chain recombines TRBV6-6 with TRBJ2-6; D not resolved. Trimming shortened V by 6 bases and J by 1 base, and 10 bases separated the two germline ends. The CDR3 has 15 residues. Germline V CDR1 and CDR2: MNHNY, SVGAGI (reference sequence). CDR3 in amino acids: CASSPTQSGANVLTF. The CDR3 coding sequence is TGTGCCAGCAGCCCAACACAGTCTGGGGCCAACGTCCTGACTTTC.

The J gene is TRBJ2-2, the V gene TRBV5-4; a weak D match, TRBD2 (6 bases). The CDR3 is 16 residues long. Germline V lookup: CDR1 SGHNT, CDR2 YYREEE (reference sequence). V dropped 1 base and J dropped 1 base, with 11 bases sitting between them. The CDR3 nucleotides read TGTGCCAGCAGCTTGCATCCAGCGGGGAACACCGGGGAGCTGTTTTTT. Its protein is CASSLHPAGNTGELFF.

The chain joins TRBV27 to TRBJ1-1; possible D gene TRBD1, 5 bases. V was pared by 7 bases and J by 7 bases, with 10 bases between. The V gene's germline CDR1 is MNHEY and CDR2 SMNVEV (reference sequence). CDR3 length equals 11 residues. CDR3 in amino acids: CASIGTNEAFF. The CDR3 nucleotides read TGTGCCAGCATCGGGACCAATGAAGCTTTCTTT.

Notes on this clone: Other DNA sequences in this sample translate to the same CDR3. V and J are TRBV11-2 and TRBJ2-5; D remains ambiguous. Trimming took 3 bases from V and 5 from J, leaving 10 bases between them. CDR3 size: 13 residues. CDR1 and CDR2 from the germline V gene are SGHAT and FQNNGV. The CDR3 region has the DNA TGTGCCAGCAGCTTTGGGGTGGAGGAGACCCAGTACTTC. It translates to CASSFGVEETQYF.

The chain has TRBV18 and TRBJ2-7; tentative D call: TRBD2 (6 bases). This CDR3 spans 14 amino acids. V gave up 4 bases and J gave up 6 bases, with 16 bases separating them. Looked up from germline, CDR1 is KGHSH and CDR2 is LQKENI. The CDR3 is CASSLLADSGEQYF. CDR3 sequence (DNA): TGTGCCAGCTCACTTTTAGCGGATTCCGGCGAGCAGTACTTC.

This clone was counted only a few times. The DNA of the CDR3 is TGTGCCAGCAGTTTAGGACAGGGTACACAAGAGACCCAGTACTTC. Its translation is CASSLGQGTQETQYF. This chain joins TRBV5-4 and TRBJ2-5; the match to TRBD1 covers 8 bases. With V trimmed by 5 bases and J by 2 bases, 8 bases remained unmatched. Germline V gene lookup returns CDR1 SGHNT and CDR2 YYREEE (reference sequence). The CDR3 totals 15 residues.